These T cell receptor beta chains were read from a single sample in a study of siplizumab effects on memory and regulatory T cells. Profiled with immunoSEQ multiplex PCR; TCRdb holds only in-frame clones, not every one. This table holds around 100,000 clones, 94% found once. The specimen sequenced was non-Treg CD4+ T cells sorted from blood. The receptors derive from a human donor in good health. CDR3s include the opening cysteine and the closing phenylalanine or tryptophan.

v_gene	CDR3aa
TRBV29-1	CSVVTGTSRSTDTQYF
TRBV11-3	CASSLSLGDTGELFF
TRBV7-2	CASSLVSAGYGYTF
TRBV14	CASSQTLVSGSYNEQFF
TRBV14	CASSEGQALNEKLFF
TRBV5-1	CASSPGTWIGEKLFF
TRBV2	CASLGYSYEQYF
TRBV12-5	CASGRPRTSGSSDTQYF
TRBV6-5	CASSGQGHTEAFF
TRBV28	CASSFPDRGYGYTF
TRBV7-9	CASSLGRGSYEQYF
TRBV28	CASSSLQGAQQRGTGELFF
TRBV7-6	CASSQKRNGGQETQYF
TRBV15	CATSLRRGPGGAFF
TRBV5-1	CASSNNVGMNTEAFF
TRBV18	CASSPTGTSRPWQYF
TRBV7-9	CASSYGAATGSGNTIYF